This is a list of T cell receptor beta chains from one sample in a study of T cell responses to AZD1222 COVID-19 vaccine. Repertoires were generated with immunoSEQ multiplex PCR, while TCRdb's copy carries only in-frame clones and drops some. Of about 150,000 clones in the sample, about 88% were seen once. Sequenced here: peripheral blood, sampled on day 0 of AZD1222 vaccination. The source of these receptors is an adult in good health. The CDR3 runs from the conserved cysteine through the conserved F or W. The D gene is left open where the match is weak. A clone size is listed for some rows: how often the clone was seen (once, few, many), or a class if it is expanded.

cdr3_aa,cdr3_nt,v_call,j_call,clone_size,d_call
CATSEQGAYNSPLHF,TGTGCCACCAGCGAACAGGGCGCCTATAATTCACCCCTCCACTTT,TRBV15,TRBJ1-6,NA,NA
CATSAPGMKPQHF,TGTGCCACCTCGGCGCCAGGGATGAAGCCCCAGCATTTT,TRBV28,TRBJ1-5,once,NA
CASSLSGGEYNEQFF,TGCGCCAGCAGCCTTAGCGGGGGGGAGTACAATGAGCAGTTCTTC,TRBV5-1,TRBJ2-1,NA,TRBD2
CASSPRNEQYF,TGTGCCAGCTCACCACGGAACGAGCAGTACTTC,TRBV18,TRBJ2-7,NA,NA
CASSPLFNTEAFF,TGTGCCAGCAGCCCACTCTTCAACACTGAAGCTTTCTTT,TRBV7-2,TRBJ1-1,NA,NA
CASSFTTVATNEKLFF,TGTGCCAGCAGCTTCACCACAGTTGCAACTAATGAAAAACTGTTTTTT,TRBV11-2,TRBJ1-4,few,NA
CASSDSGGRETQYF,TGTGCCAGCAGCGATAGCGGGGGGAGGGAGACCCAGTACTTC,TRBV7-2,TRBJ2-5,once,TRBD2
CTSSQVQGPQETQYF,TGCACCAGCAGCCAGGTACAGGGGCCTCAAGAGACCCAGTACTTC,TRBV1,TRBJ2-5,NA,NA
CASSLVSNYGYTF,TGTGCCAGCAGCTTAGTTTCTAACTATGGCTACACCTTC,TRBV7-2,TRBJ1-2,NA,NA
CASFRDRVNTEAFF,TGTGCCAGCTTCCGGGACAGGGTTAACACTGAAGCTTTCTTT,TRBV5-4,TRBJ1-1,once,TRBD1
CASSQDVASGGTEQFF,TGCGCCAGCAGCCAAGATGTGGCTAGCGGGGGCACTGAGCAGTTCTTC,TRBV4-3,TRBJ2-1,NA,TRBD2
CASSLRTGGGTEAFF,TGCGCCAGCAGTCTTAGGACAGGGGGAGGCACTGAAGCTTTCTTT,TRBV4-3,TRBJ1-1,once,TRBD1
CASSPFGQDSGNTIYF,TGTGCCAGCTCACCATTCGGACAGGACTCTGGAAACACCATATATTTT,TRBV18,TRBJ1-3,NA,TRBD1
CASSLSRGEQYF,TGTGCCAGCAGTTTAAGCAGGGGCGAGCAGTACTTC,TRBV12-3/TRBV12-4,TRBJ2-7,NA,NA
CASSYSPRTDTQYF,TGTGCCAGCAGTTACTCTCCTCGAACAGATACGCAGTATTTT,TRBV6-6,TRBJ2-3,NA,NA
CASSIGTATEAFF,TGTGCCAGCAGCATTGGGACAGCCACTGAAGCTTTCTTT,TRBV7-3,TRBJ1-1,once,TRBD1